Sequencing of this T cell receptor beta chain was carried out in a study of blood T cells in healthy people across ages. Next came a second PCR, run for roughly 6 to 11 cycles, which used a sample-barcoded 5' primer along with a J-beta primer mix. TCRdb used MiXCR to reprocess the 5' RACE reads, holding one entry per CDR3 protein. In the table there are around 1.5 million distinct CDR3 sequences, roughly 32% of which are singletons. Points on this clonotype: Its antigen is as yet unknown. Just one base apart from a much larger clone, this may be a read error.

Per germline, CDR1 MGHRA and CDR2 YSYEKL. CDR3 size: 17 residues. Points from the study as a whole: What prevented conclusive comparison of naive and antigen-experienced cells was that PBMCs were unsorted.

The sequence derives from a woman in her twenties or thirties in good health. The chain carries TRBV4-1 and TRBJ2-7, with 8 bases that match TRBD1. Material: blood. The CDR3 is CANSQAKSGQGTYEQYF. CDR3 bases: TGCGCCAACAGCCAAGCTAAATCAGGACAGGGAACCTACGAGCAGTACTTC.